Included here is one T cell receptor beta chain sequence, with context. No antigen is known for it. The data belong to a study of response to subunit inactivated influenza vaccine. MiXCR was run by TCRdb on the RT-PCR reads, yielding one entry per CDR3 protein. The repertoire holds hundreds of thousands of distinct CDR3 sequences, with approximately 14% as singletons. Germline V gene sequence: CDR1 LGHNA, CDR2 YSLEER. The CDR3 spans 18 residues. V was clipped by 2 bases and J by 2 bases; unmatched bases: 10. General study results and limits: A suggestion made by the authors is that each seasonal influenza vaccination recruits few new T cells.

The sequencing here drew on PBMCs from blood, taken roughly 12 days after vaccination. The chain recombines TRBV4-3 with TRBJ2-3, with TRBD2 matching 10 bases. This TCR derives from a man aged 45-65 years who received an inactivated influenza vaccine. The CDR3 DNA sequence: TGCGCCAGCAGCCAATGGGGTCCCCTAGCGGGGGCCACAGATACGCAGTATTTT. It is translated as CASSQWGPLAGATDTQYF.